This T cell receptor (beta chain) was identified during a study of blood T cells in healthy people across ages. PCR was performed a second time for roughly 6 to 12 cycles using a sample-barcoded 5' primer and a J-beta primer mix. TCRdb re-called the 5' RACE reads through MiXCR, storing one row per CDR3 protein. The data show approximately 810,000 distinct CDR3 sequences, around 30% seen once. This clonotype was found many times. The CDR3 runs to 13 residues. Germline assignment: CDR1 SGHRS and CDR2 YFSETQ. Trimming shortened V by 0 bases and J by 5 bases, and 8 bases separated the two germline ends. Material: blood. The source is a woman aged 80 or over in good health. This sequence joins TRBV5-1 and TRBJ2-5; D is unresolved. The CDR3 region is CASSLALRETQYF. The DNA of the CDR3 is TGCGCCAGCAGCTTGGCCCTCAGGGAGACCCAGTACTTC. The full variable domain, completed using reference TRBV5-1 and TRBJ2-5, is KAGVTQTPRYLIKTRGQQVTLSCSPISGHRSVSWYQQTPGQGLQFLFEYFSETQRNKGNFPGRFSGRQFSNSRSEMNVSTLELGDSALYLCASSLALRETQYFGPGTRLLVL.